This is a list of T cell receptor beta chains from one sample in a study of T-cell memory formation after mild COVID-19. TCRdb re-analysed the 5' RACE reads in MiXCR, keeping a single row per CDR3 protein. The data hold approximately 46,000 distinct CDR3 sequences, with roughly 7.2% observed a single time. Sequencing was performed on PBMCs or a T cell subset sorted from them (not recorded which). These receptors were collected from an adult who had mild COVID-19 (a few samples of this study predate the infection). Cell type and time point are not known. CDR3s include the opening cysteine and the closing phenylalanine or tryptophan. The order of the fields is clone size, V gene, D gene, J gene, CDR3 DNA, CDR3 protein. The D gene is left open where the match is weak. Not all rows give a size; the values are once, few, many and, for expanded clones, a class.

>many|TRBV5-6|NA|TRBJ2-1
TGTGCCAGCAGCTTGGCCGGGACATTCGCGCTTAACAATGAGCAGTTCTTC
CASSLAGTFALNNEQFF
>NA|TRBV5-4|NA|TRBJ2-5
TGTGCCAGCAGATCCGACAGCCAAGAGACCCAGTACTTC
CASRSDSQETQYF
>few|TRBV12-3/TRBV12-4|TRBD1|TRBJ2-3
TGTGCCAGCAGCTGGACAGGGGGTTGGGCTACGCAGTATTTT
CASSWTGGWATQYF
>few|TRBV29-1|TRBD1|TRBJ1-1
TGCAGCGTTCGGACAGGGGGTCGGGCTTTCTTT
CSVRTGGRAFF
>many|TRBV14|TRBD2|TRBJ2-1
TGTGCCAGCAGCCGACTAGCGGGGTATGAGCAGTTCTTC
CASSRLAGYEQFF
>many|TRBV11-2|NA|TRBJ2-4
TGTGCCAGCAGCTCCCGAAAGACAGGACAAAACATTCAGTACTTC
CASSSRKTGQNIQYF
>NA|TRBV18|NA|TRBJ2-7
TGTGCCAGCTCACCAGCAGGATACGAGCAGTACTTC
CASSPAGYEQYF
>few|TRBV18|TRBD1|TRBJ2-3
TGTGCCAGCTCACCAAACAGGGGGATCGCAGATACGCAGTATTTT
CASSPNRGIADTQYF
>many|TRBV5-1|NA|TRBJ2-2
TGCGCCAGCAGCACAGGAAACACCGGGGAGCTGTTTTTT
CASSTGNTGELFF
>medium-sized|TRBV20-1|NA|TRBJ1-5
TGCAGTGCTAGTCCCTATAGCAATCAGCCCCAGCATTTT
CSASPYSNQPQHF
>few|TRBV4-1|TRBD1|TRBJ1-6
TGCGCCAGCAGCGTGAGTGGGGGACAGGATTTCTCACCCCTCCACTTT
CASSVSGGQDFSPLHF
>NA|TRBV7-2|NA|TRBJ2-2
TGTGCCAGCAGCCGAGGGGGCGGGGAGCTGTTTTTT
CASSRGGGELFF
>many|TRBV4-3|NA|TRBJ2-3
TGCGCCAGCAGCCAAGATCTTAGCAGGGCCGCAGATACGCAGTATTTT
CASSQDLSRAADTQYF
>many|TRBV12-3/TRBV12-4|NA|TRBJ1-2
TGTGCCAGCATGGCCAGGGCTGGCTACACCTTC
CASMARAGYTF
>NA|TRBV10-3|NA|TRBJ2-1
TGTGCCATCAGTGAGGGGGGCGGGCCATACAATGAGCAGTTCTTC
CAISEGGGPYNEQFF